The entry that follows covers one TCR beta chain sequence. Only in-frame clones appear in the TCRdb table, and some are missing; sequencing was by immunoSEQ multiplex PCR. The sample shows about 140,000 clones, 70% to 90% of them seen only once. The CDR3 length is 13 residues. The V gene's germline CDR1 is MNHEY and CDR2 SMNVEV (reference sequence). The V end lost 8 bases, the J end lost 5 bases, and 12 bases lay between the germline ends. The entry originates in a study of T cell responses to AZD1222 COVID-19 vaccine. This specimen was peripheral blood, taken 28 days after the second AZD1222 dose. This chain uses TRBV27 with TRBJ1-4, with D perhaps TRBD1 (5 bases). This TCR came from an adult who received the AZD1222 COVID-19 vaccine. The CDR3 nucleotides are TGTGCCAGCCAAGGGGCGATAAATGAAAAACTGTTTTTT. It translates to CASQGAINEKLFF.